This entry lists 19 T cell receptor beta chains sequenced from one sample in a study of OX40 agonist ivuxolimab in advanced cancers. Method: immunoSEQ multiplex PCR; TCRdb's copy keeps in-frame clones and lacks some. The table has about 96,000 clones, roughly 80% seen once. Sequenced here: CD4+ or CD8+ T cells sorted from blood, sampled in a trial of the OX40 agonist ivuxolimab. These receptors originate from an adult with an advanced solid tumor such as melanoma, head and neck, liver or kidney cancer.

The chain joins TRBV6-5 to TRBJ1-2; no reliable D call. Per germline, CDR1 MNHEY and CDR2 SVGAGI. V dropped 6 bases and J dropped 3 bases, with 14 bases sitting between them. The CDR3 covers 14 residues. The CDR3 spells CASSPSGGYYGYTF. In DNA form, the CDR3 reads TGTGCCAGCAGCCCATCAGGCGGTTACTATGGCTACACCTTC.

CDR3 protein: CASRSSGVYEQYF. The CDR3 coding sequence is TGTGCCAGCAGGTCATCCGGGGTCTACGAGCAGTACTTC. This chain joins TRBV6-1 and TRBJ2-5, with D possibly TRBD2 on 5 matching bases. Gene TRBJ2-7 matches the end of the DNA better, so the J call may be wrong. CDR3 length: 13 amino acids. Germline CDR1 reads MNHNS; CDR2 reads SASEGT.

As DNA, the CDR3 is TGCGCCAGCAGCCTGGGACTAGCGGGAGAGGTGCAGTATTTT. Translated, it gives CASSLGLAGEVQYF. The V and J genes are TRBV4-1 and TRBJ2-3; the match to TRBD2 covers 14 bases. This CDR3 has 14 residues. V was clipped by 4 bases and J by 11 bases; unmatched bases: 5. Germline V lookup: CDR1 MGHRA, CDR2 YSYEKL.

The gene calls are TRBV30 and TRBJ1-1, with 7 nucleotides matching TRBD1. With V trimmed by 4 bases and J by 5 bases, 7 bases remained unmatched. The CDR3 is 13 residues long. Per germline, CDR1 GTSNPN and CDR2 SVGIG (reference sequence). The CDR3 sequence: CAWTVQGRTEAFF. The CDR3 DNA reads as TGTGCCTGGACCGTACAGGGGAGGACTGAAGCTTTCTTT.

This clone is judged medium-sized (0.01 to 0.1%). CDR3 sequence reads: CASSIGDGEQYF. The CDR3 nucleotides are TGTGCCAGCAGTATCGGGGACGGCGAGCAGTACTTC. The V and J genes are TRBV27 and TRBJ2-7; D could derive from TRBD1 or TRBD2 (5 bases each). Trimming left V 5 bases short and J 6 bases short, with 11 bases between. Germline assignment: CDR1 MNHEY and CDR2 SMNVEV (reference sequence). This CDR3 spans 12 amino acids.

The V call is TRBV30, the J call TRBJ2-3, with D possibly being TRBD1 (5 bases). Germline V gene data show CDR1 as GTSNPN and CDR2 as SVGIG (reference sequence). V lost 0 bases, J lost 4 bases, and 14 bases lay in between. The length of the CDR3 is 15 residues. DNA of the CDR3: TGTGCCTGGAGTGTAAGGTTCCGGACATCAGATACGCAGTATTTT. It yields the protein CAWSVRFRTSDTQYF.

Only one count was recorded for this clone. This chain joins TRBV20-1 and TRBJ2-1; D is uncertain. Trimming removed 5 bases at V and 9 bases at J, with 11 bases between. Germline lookup yields CDR1 DFQATT and CDR2 SNEGSKA (reference sequence). This CDR3 has 11 amino acids. CDR3 DNA: TGCAGTGCTGGATGGATAGGTGAGCAGTTCTTC. This encodes CSAGWIGEQFF.

The CDR3 protein is CASSPARGKGGYTF. CDR3 bases: TGTGCCAGCAGCCCCGCTCGGGGAAAAGGCGGCTACACCTTC. The chain carries TRBV6-5 and TRBJ1-2; D is unclear. From germline, CDR1 is MNHEY and CDR2 SVGAGI. CDR3 length equals 14 residues. Trimming left V 6 bases short and J 8 bases short, with 19 bases between.

This clone has a handful of counts. This chain uses TRBV5-1 with TRBJ2-2; D ambiguous. Germline CDR1 SGHRS, CDR2 YFSETQ. This CDR3 contains 14 residues. V was pared by 0 bases and J by 7 bases, with 10 bases between. DNA for the CDR3: TGCGCCAGCAGCTTGGCCGAGGCTATCGGGGAGCTGTTTTTT. Its translation is CASSLAEAIGELFF.

This rearrangement joins TRBV19 to TRBJ2-1, with D perhaps TRBD2 (6 bases). Trimming pared 4 bases from V and 5 bases from J, leaving 12 bases between. Germline values: CDR1 LNHDA, CDR2 SQIVND (reference sequence). The CDR3 totals 14 residues. CDR3 in amino acids: CASSKVGGDNEQFF. In DNA form, the CDR3 reads TGTGCCAGTAGTAAGGTGGGAGGCGACAATGAGCAGTTCTTC.

V is TRBV7-2 and J is TRBJ2-1, with TRBD1 matching 11 bases. This CDR3 spans 14 amino acids. Germline lookup yields CDR1 SGHTA and CDR2 FQGNSA. The junction had 7 bases not matched to a gene; V was cut back by 8 bases and J by 7 bases. The CDR3 DNA follows: TGTGCCAGCGGACAGGGGGCTGGGAATAATGAGCAGTTCTTC. It encodes CASGQGAGNNEQFF.

This chain joins TRBV10-2 and TRBJ2-3, with 7 bases identical to TRBD2. V shed 7 bases and J 2 bases; nucleotides not matched to a gene: 6. The CDR3 length is 14 residues. Germline loops: CDR1 WSHSY, CDR2 SAAADI. CDR3 sequence: CASMLADSTDTQYF. CDR3 nucleotide sequence: TGCGCCAGCATGCTAGCGGATTCCACAGATACGCAGTATTTT.

The chain links TRBV4-2 to TRBJ2-1; 9 bases align to TRBD2. The germline V gene has CDR1 LGHNA and CDR2 YNFKEQ. The length of the CDR3 is 15 residues. With 0 bases clipped from V and 4 bases from J, the junction kept 1 base outside the gene matches. Here the CDR3 reads CASSQEAGGYNEQFF. The CDR3 bases are TGTGCCAGCAGCCAAGAAGCGGGGGGTTACAATGAGCAGTTCTTC.

This sequence joins TRBV29-1 and TRBJ2-1, with D tentatively TRBD1 or TRBD2 (5 bases each). The CDR3 has 12 amino acids. The germline V and J ends were trimmed by 7 bases and 4 bases, with 11 bases remaining between them. Germline CDR1 SQVTM, CDR2 ANQGSEA. The CDR3, as DNA: TGCAGCGGCCGGGACGGGTACAATGAGCAGTTCTTC. The encoded protein is CSGRDGYNEQFF.

This sequence joins TRBV9 and TRBJ2-5, with a weak D call TRBD1 (5 bases). CDR3 length: 14 amino acids. Germline CDR1 is SGDLS and CDR2 is YYNGEE. V was cut by 6 bases and J by 2 bases, with 14 bases left in between. This CDR3 is CASNSGLMQETQYF. The CDR3 nucleotides are TGTGCCAGCAATTCAGGGTTGATGCAAGAGACCCAGTACTTC.

This clone was found once. The chain employs TRBV5-1 and TRBJ2-3; 14 bases align to TRBD2. The CDR3 loop spans 22 amino acids. Germline V gene lookup returns CDR1 SGHRS and CDR2 YFSETQ. The J segment lost 7 bases and the V segment lost 4 bases, leaving 26 bases of the junction unmatched. In nucleotides, the CDR3 is TGCGCCAGCAGCCTGATTGGGACTCTCCCCGGGACTAGCGGGGGTGACTCACATACGCAGTATTTT. It translates to CASSLIGTLPGTSGGDSHTQYF.

The J gene is TRBJ2-7, the V gene TRBV13, with D unresolved. Germline CDR1 reads PRHDT; CDR2 reads FYEKMQ (reference sequence). Trimming removed 5 bases at V and 5 bases at J, with 13 bases between. The CDR3 extends over 13 amino acids. In DNA form, the CDR3 reads TGTGCCAGCAGCCGTGCCCCCGGCGACGAGCAGTACTTC. It is translated as CASSRAPGDEQYF.

This chain joins TRBV9 and TRBJ1-5, with D maybe TRBD1 (5 bases). The germline V and J ends were trimmed by 2 bases and 6 bases, with 12 bases remaining between them. Germline V gene lookup returns CDR1 SGDLS and CDR2 YYNGEE. The length of the CDR3 is 14 residues. CDR3 amino acids: CASSVRVPCQPQHF. In DNA, the CDR3 is TGTGCCAGCAGCGTCAGGGTCCCGTGTCAGCCCCAGCATTTT.

The chain carries TRBV14 and TRBJ2-7, with D perhaps TRBD1 (6 bases). Germline lookup yields CDR1 SGHDN and CDR2 FVKESK. The CDR3 length is 15 residues. V dropped 0 bases and J dropped 2 bases, with 11 bases sitting between them. The CDR3 reads CASSQDPGHAYEQYF. The CDR3 DNA follows: TGTGCCAGCAGCCAAGATCCGGGACATGCCTACGAGCAGTACTTC. The full variable domain, rest sourced from reference TRBV14 and TRBJ2-7, is EAGVTQFPSHSVIEKGQTVTLRCDPISGHDNLYWYRRVMGKEIKFLLHFVKESKQDESGMPNNRFLAERTGGTYSTLKVQPAELEDSGVYFCASSQDPGHAYEQYFGPGTRLTVT.